Shown below are 25 T cell receptor beta chains from a single sample sequenced in a study of T cells in Graves' hyperthyroidism and ophthalmopathy. TCR beta CDR3 regions were amplified from RNA transcripts. A first-round RT-PCR of the TCR CDR3 used the HTBI primer set. TCRdb fed the multiplex PCR reads into MiXCR, producing one record per CDR3 protein. The data contain 250,000 to 400,000 distinct CDR3 sequences, roughly 15% of them singletons. The sample consisted of blood. These receptors all stem from a woman aged 35 to 49 with Graves' ophthalmopathy.

The gene calls are TRBV2 and TRBJ2-3; 7 nucleotides agree with TRBD1. Trimming removed 6 bases from V and 6 bases from J; junction bases left unmatched: 9. Per the germline V gene, CDR1 is SNHLY and CDR2 is FYNNEI. The CDR3 spans 14 residues. The CDR3 DNA follows: TGTGCCAGCAGCCCGGGACAGTCTTTCGATACGCAGTATTTT. Its protein is CASSPGQSFDTQYF.

This clonotype occurred a few times. The J gene is TRBJ2-3, the V gene TRBV10-3; no definite D call. The CDR3 spans 13 residues. Trimming stripped 2 bases from V and 6 bases from J, with 9 bases between. Germline CDR1 ENHRY, CDR2 SYGVKD. The CDR3 sequence: CAISEPVIDTQYF. The CDR3 nucleotides read TGTGCCATCAGTGAGCCCGTAATTGATACGCAGTATTTT.

There are many counts of this clonotype. J is TRBJ2-1 and V is TRBV20-1; the D is unclear. V gave up 3 bases and J gave up 0 bases, with 6 bases separating them. This CDR3 contains 13 residues. Germline values: CDR1 DFQATT, CDR2 SNEGSKA (reference sequence). Written as DNA, the CDR3 is TGCAGTGCTAGGGACGACTCCTACAATGAGCAGTTCTTC. This translates into CSARDDSYNEQFF.

The sample holds many counts of this clonotype. CDR3 amino acids: CASSQWLGGAYEQYF. The CDR3 DNA follows: TGTGCCAGCAGCCAATGGCTTGGCGGTGCCTACGAGCAGTACTTC. The chain recombines TRBV3-1 with TRBJ2-7; D remains ambiguous. V was pared by 2 bases and J by 2 bases, with 13 bases between. The CDR3 runs 15 residues. Germline CDR1 and CDR2: LGHDT and YNNKEL (reference sequence).

This clonotype was seen a few times. The chain uses TRBV28 and TRBJ1-2; the match to TRBD1 covers 9 bases. Trimming cost V 2 bases and J 7 bases; bases outside gene matches: 8. Germline V gene data show CDR1 as MDHEN and CDR2 as SYDVKM. The CDR3 has 15 amino acids. This CDR3 reads CASSLSRTGGFGYTF. In nucleotides, the CDR3 is TGTGCCAGCAGTTTAAGTCGCACAGGGGGCTTTGGCTACACCTTC.

This chain joins TRBV20-1 and TRBJ1-2; D is possibly TRBD1 (5 bases). V was clipped by 3 bases and J by 2 bases, with 19 bases between them. The germline V gene has CDR1 DFQATT and CDR2 SNEGSKA (reference sequence). The CDR3 extends over 16 amino acids. CDR3 nucleotides: TGCAGTGCTAGCGGCCCAACAGGCCCTTCAAACTATGGCTACACCTTC. Translating gives CSASGPTGPSNYGYTF.

There are many counts of this clonotype. As DNA, the CDR3 is TGTGCCAGCAGCCAACCCCCGTCCTACGAGCAGTACTTC. Translated: CASSQPPSYEQYF. The chain uses TRBV3-1 and TRBJ2-7, with D uncertain. Per the germline V gene, CDR1 is LGHDT and CDR2 is YNNKEL (reference sequence). Trimming left V 2 bases short and J 1 base short, with 6 bases between. CDR3 length: 13 residues.

There are a few counts of this clonotype. The V call is TRBV14, the J call TRBJ2-7, with a possible D match to TRBD1 (6 bases). The CDR3 consists of 14 residues. CDR1 is SGHDN and CDR2 is FVKESK in the germline V gene. Trimming left V 3 bases short and J 6 bases short, with 15 bases between. CDR3 DNA: TGTGCCAGCAGCCACAGGGGAGAGGGCCTCGAGCAGTACTTC. Encoded protein: CASSHRGEGLEQYF.

The chain is built from TRBV27 and TRBJ2-7; D might be TRBD1 or TRBD2, each matching 5 bases. V lost 3 bases and J lost 2, with 11 bases in between. Germline CDR1 is MNHEY and CDR2 is SMNVEV (reference sequence). The CDR3 runs to 14 residues. The CDR3 sequence: CASSFSGTPYEQYF. The CDR3 coding sequence is TGTGCCAGCAGTTTTTCAGGGACCCCCTACGAGCAGTACTTC.

This clonotype was counted once. The chain employs TRBV19 and TRBJ2-1, with 12 bases fitting TRBD2. CDR3 length: 14 amino acids. Looked up from germline, CDR1 is LNHDA and CDR2 is SQIVND (reference sequence). J gave up 5 bases and V 10 bases, and 6 bases lay outside the gene matches. This CDR3 reads CATRGLAGNNEQFF. CDR3 DNA sequence: TGTGCCACCAGGGGACTAGCGGGCAACAATGAGCAGTTCTTC. Using reference TRBV19 and TRBJ2-1 for the parts outside the CDR3, the full variable domain is DGGITQSPKYLFRKEGQNVTLSCEQNLNHDAMYWYRQDPGQGLRLIYYSQIVNDFQKGDIAEGYSVSREKKESFPLTVTSAQKNPTAFYLCATRGLAGNNEQFFGPGTRLTVL.

This clonotype has at least ten counts. The rearrangement joins TRBV7-2 to TRBJ2-5, with D possibly matching TRBD1 (5 bases). Trimming removed 2 bases from V and 5 bases from J, with 12 bases in between. This CDR3 is built from 14 residues. CDR1 is SGHTA and CDR2 is FQGNSA in the germline V gene. The CDR3 region has the DNA TGTGCCAGCAGCTTAAGCAGGGCAGGCGAGACCCAGTACTTC. This encodes CASSLSRAGETQYF.

This clonotype was seen repeatedly, ten times or more. The V and J genes are TRBV5-1 and TRBJ1-2; D gene ambiguous. The CDR3 totals 12 residues. Trimming cost V 0 bases and J 6 bases, with 6 bases left between them. Germline values: CDR1 SGHRS, CDR2 YFSETQ. The CDR3 here is CASSLGYDGYTF. CDR3 coding DNA: TGCGCCAGCAGCTTGGGCTATGATGGCTACACCTTC.

About this clonotype itself: One base away lies a much larger clone, so this may be a sequencing read error. Since no conserved phenylalanine or tryptophan closes the CDR3, a read error is the likely cause. This chain links TRBV18 with TRBJ2-5; tentative D call: TRBD2 (6 bases). The CDR3 runs 13 residues. Trimming removed 4 bases from V and 3 bases from J, with 9 bases in between. The germline V gene encodes CDR1 KGHSH and CDR2 LQKENI. The CDR3 DNA sequence: TGTGCCAGCTCACGGGACTGGGAAGAGACCCAGTACCTC. Protein sequence: CASSRDWEETQYL.

In this sample, this clonotype turned up many times. The rearrangement uses TRBV12-3 or TRBV12-4 and TRBJ2-7; either TRBD1 or TRBD2 may fit D (5 bases each). The length of the CDR3 is 13 residues. The germline V and J ends were trimmed by 5 bases and 2 bases, with 10 bases remaining between them. The CDR3 spells CASSRDQAYEQYF. The CDR3 region has the DNA TGTGCCAGCAGTAGGGACCAAGCCTACGAGCAGTACTTC.

This clonotype has at least ten counts. The rearrangement uses TRBV5-1 and TRBJ2-1; maybe TRBD1 (6 bases). Trimming took off 5 bases at V and 7 bases at J, with 13 bases between the two ends. The CDR3 contains 13 residues. Germline lookup yields CDR1 SGHRS and CDR2 YFSETQ. CDR3 sequence reads: CASRSGQLNEQFF. The CDR3 nucleotides are TGCGCCAGCAGATCCGGACAGCTAAATGAGCAGTTCTTC.

The rearrangement joins TRBV10-2 to TRBJ2-2; D is unresolved. This CDR3 is 14 amino acids long. Germline values: CDR1 WSHSY, CDR2 SAAADI. The ends were cut back, 1 base at V and 7 bases at J, with 10 bases in the middle. The CDR3 spells CASSEFRRSGELFF. The CDR3, as DNA: TGCGCCAGCAGTGAGTTTAGGCGAAGCGGGGAGCTGTTTTTT.

This chain joins TRBV29-1 and TRBJ2-2; possibly TRBD1 for D (6 bases). The CDR3 has 13 residues. Deletions cut 5 bases from V and 2 bases from J, with 9 bases between. Germline lookup yields CDR1 SQVTM and CDR2 ANQGSEA. Here the CDR3 reads CSVRTVNTGELFF. CDR3 coding DNA: TGCAGCGTTAGGACAGTAAACACCGGGGAGCTGTTTTTT.

Ten or more counts support this clonotype. The rearrangement links TRBV20-1 to TRBJ2-7; a weak D match, TRBD2 (6 bases). The CDR3 extends over 11 amino acids. CDR1 is DFQATT and CDR2 is SNEGSKA in the germline V gene (reference sequence). V dropped 3 bases and J dropped 4 bases, with 7 bases sitting between them. The CDR3 here is CSASGTYEQYF. DNA for the CDR3: TGCAGTGCTAGTGGGACTTACGAGCAGTACTTC.

V is TRBV27 and J is TRBJ1-2; maybe TRBD1 (5 bases). V lost 6 bases and J lost 3, with 20 bases in between. CDR3 length: 16 residues. In germline, CDR1 is MNHEY, CDR2 SMNVEV (reference sequence). The CDR3 region has the DNA TGTGCCAGCAGCCGACTTACGGCAGGAGGGGACTATGGCTACACCTTC. This gives the protein CASSRLTAGGDYGYTF.

This clonotype was found many times. The rearrangement uses TRBV6-5 and TRBJ1-1; tentative D call: TRBD1 (6 bases). Trimming took 2 bases from V and 5 from J, leaving 18 bases between them. Germline-derived CDR1 and CDR2 are MNHEY and SVGAGI. The CDR3 loop spans 16 amino acids. CDR3 loop: CASSYPSAGGYTEAFF. CDR3 coding DNA: TGTGCCAGCAGTTACCCATCCGCCGGGGGCTATACTGAAGCTTTCTTT.

This chain links TRBV19 with TRBJ2-2; 8 positions agree with TRBD1. CDR1 and CDR2 from the germline V gene are LNHDA and SQIVND (reference sequence). After removal of 6 bases from V and 6 bases from J, the junction contained 6 bases not matched to a gene. The CDR3 runs to 14 residues. The DNA for the CDR3 is TGTGCCAGTAGCTACGGACAGGGACCCGGGGAGCTGTTTTTT. Translation: CASSYGQGPGELFF.

This clonotype was counted at least ten times. The chain combines TRBV24-1 with TRBJ1-2, with a weak D call TRBD1 (5 bases). The CDR3 runs to 13 residues. Germline V gene data show CDR1 as KGHDR and CDR2 as SFDVKD. V was shortened by 4 bases and J by 9 bases, with 14 bases between the two germline ends. CDR3 sequence: CATSDFAEGSYTF. CDR3 bases: TGTGCCACCAGTGACTTTGCGGAGGGGAGCTACACCTTC.

There are a few counts of this clonotype. The chain combines TRBV11-2 with TRBJ2-2; tentative D call: TRBD1 (6 bases). This CDR3 is 15 amino acids long. V was pared by 4 bases and J by 1 base, with 10 bases between. Germline values: CDR1 SGHAT, CDR2 FQNNGV. The CDR3 DNA reads TGTGCCAGCAGCTCCGGGACAAAGAACACCGGGGAGCTGTTTTTT. Its translation is CASSSGTKNTGELFF. The whole variable domain, remainder taken from reference TRBV11-2 and TRBJ2-2, is EAGVAQSPRYKIIEKRQSVAFWCNPISGHATLYWYQQILGQGPKLLIQFQNNGVVDDSQLPKDRFSAERLKGVDSTLKIQPAKLEDSAVYLCASSSGTKNTGELFFGEGSRLTVL.

The chain employs TRBV20-1 and TRBJ2-1; D may match TRBD1 or TRBD2 (6 bases each). Germline V gene lookup returns CDR1 DFQATT and CDR2 SNEGSKA (reference sequence). The CDR3 has 15 amino acids. V lost 0 bases, J lost 4 bases, and 13 bases lay in between. CDR3 sequence: CSARDGGLEYNEQFF. Written as DNA, the CDR3 is TGCAGTGCTAGAGATGGGGGGCTGGAATACAATGAGCAGTTCTTC.

This clonotype came up many times. This chain joins TRBV3-1 and TRBJ1-5; D uncertain. Germline V gene lookup returns CDR1 LGHDT and CDR2 YNNKEL (reference sequence). CDR3 size: 13 residues. Trimming cost V 3 bases and J 3 bases, with 6 bases left between them. In DNA form, the CDR3 reads TGTGCCAGCAGCCATGGTCCCAATCAGCCCCAGCATTTT. Its protein is CASSHGPNQPQHF.